This passage covers 26 T cell receptor beta chains from one sample sequenced in a study of blood T cells in healthy people across ages. The use of a sample-barcoded 5' primer and a J-beta primer mix characterized a second PCR of roughly 6 to 11 cycles. TCRdb used MiXCR to reprocess the 5' RACE reads, holding one entry per CDR3 protein. The profile shows 1.5 million to 2 million distinct CDR3 sequences, roughly two fifths of them singletons. Sequenced: blood. Source of these receptors: a human donor in good health.

The rearrangement uses TRBV9 and TRBJ1-1; D may be TRBD1 (5 bases). The germline V gene has CDR1 SGDLS and CDR2 YYNGEE. V was cut by 4 bases and J by 4 bases, with 11 bases left in between. The CDR3 runs to 13 residues. The CDR3 here is CASSPDSSTEAFF. The CDR3 DNA reads as TGTGCCAGCAGCCCTGACAGTTCCACTGAAGCTTTCTTT.

This clonotype has more than one count but fewer than ten. J is TRBJ1-5 and V is TRBV6-5, with D perhaps TRBD1 (5 bases). Trimming cost V 6 bases and J 1 base, with 13 bases left between them. The CDR3 is 15 amino acids. Germline values: CDR1 MNHEY, CDR2 SVGAGI. CDR3 region: CASRRGSGSNQPQHF. The CDR3 nucleotides read TGTGCCAGCAGAAGGGGCTCAGGGAGCAATCAGCCCCAGCATTTT.

This clonotype was picked up a small number of times. The genes are TRBV7-2 and TRBJ1-1; D remains ambiguous. V was cut by 2 bases and J by 1 base, with 8 bases left in between. Germline V gives CDR1 SGHTA, CDR2 FQGNSA. CDR3 length: 14 amino acids. CDR3: CASSLKWGNTEAFF. DNA of the CDR3: TGTGCCAGCAGCTTAAAATGGGGGAACACTGAAGCTTTCTTT.

This clonotype has just a few counts. The J gene is TRBJ2-4, the V gene TRBV7-2; 10 bases fit TRBD2. V lost 5 bases, J lost 13 bases, and 5 bases stayed unmatched. The germline V gene has CDR1 SGHTA and CDR2 FQGNSA. CDR3 length: 12 residues. The CDR3 bases are TGTGCCAGCAGCCGGACTAGCGGAGGGCAGTACTTC. Protein: CASSRTSGGQYF.

The chain combines TRBV10-3 with TRBJ1-2; D unclear. V lost 0 bases and J lost 6, with 11 bases in between. The germline V gene has CDR1 ENHRY and CDR2 SYGVKD. This CDR3 spans 14 amino acids. The chain's CDR3 is CAISESGERDGYTF. CDR3 sequence (DNA): TGTGCCATCAGTGAGTCCGGCGAGAGGGATGGCTACACCTTC.

The chain is built from TRBV15 and TRBJ2-2; D is uncertain. The CDR3 covers 14 residues. Per the germline V gene, CDR1 is LNHNV and CDR2 is YYDKDF (reference sequence). V was clipped by 4 bases and J by 3 bases, with 9 bases between them. The CDR3 sequence is CATSTPQDTGELFF. The CDR3 nucleotides are TGTGCCACCAGCACTCCACAAGACACCGGGGAGCTGTTTTTT.

The V and J genes are TRBV11-2 and TRBJ2-7, with 7 bases fitting TRBD1. Trimming removed 3 bases from V and 4 bases from J; junction bases left unmatched: 6. CDR1 and CDR2 (germline): SGHAT, FQNNGV. The CDR3 sequence is 14 residues long. The CDR3 DNA reads TGTGCCAGCAGCTTTAGACCGGGACAGTACGAGCAGTACTTC. Translation gives CASSFRPGQYEQYF.

The V gene is TRBV5-5, the J gene TRBJ2-4; perhaps D is TRBD1 or TRBD2 (6 bases each). The CDR3 has 15 residues. Trimming took 3 bases from V and 1 from J, leaving 11 bases between them. Looked up from germline, CDR1 is SGHKS and CDR2 is YYEKEE (reference sequence). The DNA for the CDR3 is TGTGCCAGCAGCTGGGGGGCAGGGGCCAAAAACATTCAGTACTTC. Translation: CASSWGAGAKNIQYF.

This clonotype was picked up a small number of times. The rearrangement joins TRBV6-6 to TRBJ2-7; the D gene is possibly TRBD1 (6 bases). Germline V gene sequence: CDR1 MNHNY, CDR2 SVGAGI (reference sequence). The V gene lost 0 bases and the J gene lost 6 bases, with 9 bases spanning the gap. The CDR3 is made up of 13 amino acids. CDR3 in DNA: TGTGCCAGCAGTTACTCGCAGGGGACCGAGCAGTACTTC. Amino acid sequence: CASSYSQGTEQYF.

The chain recombines TRBV2 with TRBJ1-2; 10 nucleotides align to TRBD1. Losses at the gene ends were 2 bases for V and 8 bases for J; bases not matched to a gene: 5. The CDR3 spans 14 residues. Germline CDR1 reads SNHLY; CDR2 reads FYNNEI. CDR3 bases: TGTGCCAGCAGTGAACAGGGACAGGGGTACGGCTACACCTTC. The encoded protein is CASSEQGQGYGYTF.

The genes are TRBV3-1 and TRBJ1-2; 7 nucleotides line up with TRBD1. V was clipped by 1 base and J by 8 bases; unmatched bases: 7. Germline CDR1 and CDR2: LGHDT and YNNKEL (reference sequence). CDR3 length: 14 residues. The CDR3 DNA is TGTGCCAGCAGCCAAGTAACCCAGGGGGGAGGCTACACCTTC. It yields the protein CASSQVTQGGGYTF.

The chain combines TRBV15 with TRBJ2-4; D not certain. The last part of the DNA fits TRBJ2-7 better; the J call may be wrong. The germline gives CDR1 LNHNV, CDR2 YYDKDF (reference sequence). There are 15 residues in the CDR3. CDR3 residues: CATSRDLGLLVEQYF. The DNA of the CDR3 is TGTGCCACCAGCAGAGACTTAGGGCTCTTGGTCGAGCAGTACTTC.

Comments on this clonotype: The junction does not match germline at one end; this may be a read error. This chain uses TRBV5-5 with TRBJ2-7, with a weak D call TRBD1 (5 bases). There are 14 residues in the CDR3. Germline V gene lookup returns CDR1 SGHKS and CDR2 YYEKEE (reference sequence). The CDR3 loop is CASSPDIWSCEQYF. In DNA form, the CDR3 reads TGTGCCAGCAGCCCGGACATTTGGTCCTGCGAGCAGTACTTC.

This rearrangement joins TRBV27 to TRBJ2-3; 9 positions agree with TRBD1. The germline V gene has CDR1 MNHEY and CDR2 SMNVEV (reference sequence). This CDR3 has 15 amino acids. Trimming at V came to 5 bases and at J to 1 base, leaving 4 bases not matched to a gene. The CDR3 nucleotides are TGTGCCAGCAGTATCCGGACAGGGGGCACAGATACGCAGTATTTT. Amino acids: CASSIRTGGTDTQYF.

In its sample, this clonotype was seen a few times. The rearrangement joins TRBV6-6 to TRBJ2-3, with 7 bases that match TRBD1. Germline CDR1 reads MNHNY; CDR2 reads SVGAGI (reference sequence). CDR3 length: 13 amino acids. V lost 3 bases, J lost 6 bases, and 3 bases stayed unmatched. As DNA, the CDR3 is TGTGCCAGCAGTTATCAGGGGGAGGATACGCAGTATTTT. Protein: CASSYQGEDTQYF.

This clonotype was counted a few times. V usage is TRBV15 and J usage is TRBJ2-7; 7 bases are a match to TRBD2. Germline-derived CDR1 and CDR2 are LNHNV and YYDKDF (reference sequence). The CDR3 runs to 13 residues. J was trimmed by 0 bases and V by 11 bases; bases with no gene match: 7. The CDR3, as DNA: TGTGCCTCGGGGGAGGGGTACTCCTACGAGCAGTACTTC. Translating it yields CASGEGYSYEQYF.

V is TRBV5-1 and J is TRBJ2-7, with 7 bases identical to TRBD1. V lost 7 bases to trimming and J lost 2 bases; unmatched junction nucleotides: 9. This CDR3 has 14 amino acids. CDR1 and CDR2 (germline): SGHRS, YFSETQ. Here the CDR3 DNA reads TGCGCCAGCTCTACACAGGGGATTACCTACGAGCAGTACTTC. It translates to CASSTQGITYEQYF.

The V gene is TRBV20-1, the J gene TRBJ2-7; a weak D match, TRBD2 (6 bases). CDR1 DFQATT and CDR2 SNEGSKA come from the germline V gene (reference sequence). V lost 4 bases and J 0 bases, leaving 25 bases between the germline ends. This CDR3 has 18 residues. The CDR3 coding sequence is TGCAGTGCTATATTACCGGGACTCGACCAAATTGACTCCTACGAGCAGTACTTC. Protein: CSAILPGLDQIDSYEQYF.

The chain couples TRBV12-3 or TRBV12-4 to TRBJ2-7; tentative D call: TRBD1 (6 bases). The CDR3 extends over 14 amino acids. The V gene lost 6 bases and the J gene lost 0 bases, with 12 bases spanning the gap. The chain's CDR3 is CASRGGFGSYEQYF. The CDR3 bases are TGTGCCAGCAGAGGGGGTTTTGGCTCCTACGAGCAGTACTTC.

This sequence joins TRBV7-9 and TRBJ1-2; D is unresolved. This CDR3 contains 12 residues. Trimming cost V 7 bases and J 6 bases, with 12 bases left between them. Germline V lookup: CDR1 SEHNR, CDR2 FQNEAQ (reference sequence). The CDR3 bases are TGTGCCAGCACGCGGTCCGGGGATGGCTACACCTTC. Protein: CASTRSGDGYTF.

The chain employs TRBV6-6 and TRBJ2-5; D might be TRBD2 (5 bases). Trimming shortened V by 0 bases and J by 5 bases, and 19 bases separated the two germline ends. The CDR3 length is 17 residues. Germline V CDR1 and CDR2: MNHNY, SVGAGI (reference sequence). For the CDR3, the DNA is TGTGCCAGCAGTTACTCGATATCCGGGGTGGTGGGGGAGACCCAGTACTTC. It encodes CASSYSISGVVGETQYF.

The CDR3, as DNA: TGCGCCAGCAGTCCCCTAGCGGGGGAAGATACGCAGTATTTT. Translated, it gives CASSPLAGEDTQYF. V is TRBV5-1 and J is TRBJ2-3, with 10 positions matching TRBD2. Per germline, CDR1 SGHRS and CDR2 YFSETQ. V dropped 5 bases and J dropped 5; count of bases not matched to a gene: 5. The CDR3 runs 14 residues.

The chain links TRBV4-1 to TRBJ2-7; 8 nucleotides align to TRBD1. Germline values: CDR1 MGHRA, CDR2 YSYEKL. Germline trimming cut 1 base from V and 4 bases from J; bases unmatched to any gene: 6. The CDR3 is 15 residues long. CDR3 DNA sequence: TGCGCCAGCAGCCAAGGGGCAGGGGGCGGTTACGAGCAGTACTTC. It codes for CASSQGAGGGYEQYF.

V and J are TRBV6-5 and TRBJ2-7; D is uncertain. Germline CDR1 and CDR2: MNHEY and SVGAGI. Trimming took off 2 bases at V and 10 bases at J, with 9 bases between the two ends. CDR3 size: 11 residues. CDR3 sequence: CASSYMGNQYF. The CDR3 bases are TGTGCCAGCAGTTACATGGGGAACCAGTACTTC.

The J gene is TRBJ1-1, the V gene TRBV12-3 or TRBV12-4; D is unclear. Trimming took 5 bases from V and 7 from J, leaving 14 bases between them. The length of the CDR3 is 13 residues. The CDR3 DNA sequence: TGTGCCAGCAGTCGGGAGGGCGGCCGTGAAGCTTTCTTT. Its protein is CASSREGGREAFF.

The chain recombines TRBV7-2 with TRBJ2-7; D perhaps matches TRBD2 (5 bases). V dropped 0 bases and J dropped 4 bases, with 10 bases sitting between them. The germline gives CDR1 SGHTA, CDR2 FQGNSA. The CDR3 sequence is 14 residues long. The CDR3 DNA reads as TGTGCCAGCAGCTTAGCACCCGGGGTATACGAGCAGTACTTC. It yields the protein CASSLAPGVYEQYF.